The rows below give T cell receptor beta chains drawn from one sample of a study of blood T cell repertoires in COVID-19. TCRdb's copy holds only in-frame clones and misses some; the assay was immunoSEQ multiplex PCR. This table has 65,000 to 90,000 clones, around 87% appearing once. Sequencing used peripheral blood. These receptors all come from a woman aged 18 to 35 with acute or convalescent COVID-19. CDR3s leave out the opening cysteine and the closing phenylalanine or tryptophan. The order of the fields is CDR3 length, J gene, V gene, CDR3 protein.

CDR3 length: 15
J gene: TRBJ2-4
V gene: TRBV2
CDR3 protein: ASSEGVWTGSTNIQY

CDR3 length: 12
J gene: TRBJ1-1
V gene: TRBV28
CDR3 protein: ASSFYLPGTEAF

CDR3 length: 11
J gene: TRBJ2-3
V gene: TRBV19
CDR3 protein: ASSVGLADTQY

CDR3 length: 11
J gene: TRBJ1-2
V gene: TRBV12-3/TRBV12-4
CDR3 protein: ASSLVVLGGYT

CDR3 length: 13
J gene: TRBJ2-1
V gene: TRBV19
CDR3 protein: ASSIIAGGPNEQF

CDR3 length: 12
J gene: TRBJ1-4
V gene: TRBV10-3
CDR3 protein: AISDRDQGEKLF

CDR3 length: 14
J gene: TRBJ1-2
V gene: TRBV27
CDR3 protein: ASSLSGTGKSYGYT

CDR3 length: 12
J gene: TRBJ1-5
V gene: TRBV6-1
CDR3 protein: ASSEVMSNQPQH

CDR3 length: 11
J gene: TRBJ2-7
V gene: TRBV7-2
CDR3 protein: ASSRPGLHEQY

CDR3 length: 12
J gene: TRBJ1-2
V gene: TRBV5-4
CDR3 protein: ASSLSQGADGYT

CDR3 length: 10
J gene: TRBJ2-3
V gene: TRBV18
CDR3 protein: ASSRDTDTQY

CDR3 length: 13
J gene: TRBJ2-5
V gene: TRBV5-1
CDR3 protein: ASSLAGGLQETQY

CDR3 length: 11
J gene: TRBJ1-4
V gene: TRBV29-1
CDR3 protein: SVEERLGEKLF

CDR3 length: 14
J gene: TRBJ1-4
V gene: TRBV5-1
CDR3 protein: ASSLELAGRSEKLF

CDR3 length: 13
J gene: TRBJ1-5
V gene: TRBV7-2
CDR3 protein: ASSQTGGTNQPQH

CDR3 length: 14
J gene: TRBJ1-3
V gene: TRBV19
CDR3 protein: ASSISSTSSGNTIY

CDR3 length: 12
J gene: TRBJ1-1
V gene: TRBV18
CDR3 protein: ASSPDRMITEAF

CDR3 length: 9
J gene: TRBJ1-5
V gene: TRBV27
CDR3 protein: ASGLNQPQH

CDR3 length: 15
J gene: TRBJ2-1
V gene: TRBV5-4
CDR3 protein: ASSLGGGYQGYNEQF

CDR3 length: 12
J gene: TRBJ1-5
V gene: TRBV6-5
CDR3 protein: ASKAPQSNQPQH

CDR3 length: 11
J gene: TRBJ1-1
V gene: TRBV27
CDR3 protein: ASSWTANTEAF

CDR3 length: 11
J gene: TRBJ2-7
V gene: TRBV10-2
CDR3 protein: ASGRDTAYEQY

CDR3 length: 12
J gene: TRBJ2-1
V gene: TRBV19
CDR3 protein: ASSIRYPYNEQF

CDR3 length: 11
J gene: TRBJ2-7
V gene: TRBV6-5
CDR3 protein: ASSAGTSYEQY

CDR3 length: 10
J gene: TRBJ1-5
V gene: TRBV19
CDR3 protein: ASRGGNQPQH

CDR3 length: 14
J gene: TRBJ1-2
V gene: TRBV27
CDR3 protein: ASSPRTGSGHYGYT

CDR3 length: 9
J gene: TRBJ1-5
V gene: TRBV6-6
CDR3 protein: ASSQGEPQH

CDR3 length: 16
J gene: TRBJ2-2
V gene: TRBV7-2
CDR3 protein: ASSFAGVAGGGTGELF

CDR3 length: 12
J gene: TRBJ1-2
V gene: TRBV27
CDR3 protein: ASSGGESNYGYT

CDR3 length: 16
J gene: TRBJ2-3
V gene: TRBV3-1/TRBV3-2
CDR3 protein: ASSQVFLAGVATDTQY

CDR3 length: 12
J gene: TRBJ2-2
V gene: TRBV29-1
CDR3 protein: SVPGQGLTGELF

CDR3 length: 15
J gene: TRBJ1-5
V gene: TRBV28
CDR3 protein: ASSLGTGTGLNQPQH

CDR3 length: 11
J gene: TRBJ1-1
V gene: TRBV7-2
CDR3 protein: ASSLAVDRKAF

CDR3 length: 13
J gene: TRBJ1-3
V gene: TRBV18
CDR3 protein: ASSPLDRVGNTIY

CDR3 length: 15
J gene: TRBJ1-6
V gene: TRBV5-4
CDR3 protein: ASSLGGWTANNSPLH

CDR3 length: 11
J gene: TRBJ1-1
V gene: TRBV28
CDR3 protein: ASSYVGHYSAF

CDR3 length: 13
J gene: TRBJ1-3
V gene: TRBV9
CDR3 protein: ASSVGPGFGNTIY

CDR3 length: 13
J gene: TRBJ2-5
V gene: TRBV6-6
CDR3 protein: ASSYLAGEGETQY

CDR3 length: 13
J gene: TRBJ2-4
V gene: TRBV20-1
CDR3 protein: SASIPSEPKNIQY

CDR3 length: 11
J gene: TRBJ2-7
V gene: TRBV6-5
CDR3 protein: ASSSDLSGEQY

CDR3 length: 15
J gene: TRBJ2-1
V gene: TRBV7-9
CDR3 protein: ASSPGGGSYKYNEQF

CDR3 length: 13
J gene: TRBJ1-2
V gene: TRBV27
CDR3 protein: ATKPRQGAAGGYT

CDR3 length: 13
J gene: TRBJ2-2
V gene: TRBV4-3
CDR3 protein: ASSQGGRAGGELF

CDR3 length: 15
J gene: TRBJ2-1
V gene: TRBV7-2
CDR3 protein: ASSLYPGTSGYNEQF

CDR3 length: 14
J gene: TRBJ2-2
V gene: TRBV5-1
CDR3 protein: ASSLNLGGGIGELF

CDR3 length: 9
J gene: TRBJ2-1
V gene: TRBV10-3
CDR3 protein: AISEPGEKF

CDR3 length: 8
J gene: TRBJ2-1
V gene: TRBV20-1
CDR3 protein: SARTSEQF

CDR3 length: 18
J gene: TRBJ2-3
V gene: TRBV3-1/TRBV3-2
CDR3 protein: ASSQDLAGAPGRSTDTQY

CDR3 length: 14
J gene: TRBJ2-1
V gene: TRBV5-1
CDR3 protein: ASSFTGSSSYNEQF

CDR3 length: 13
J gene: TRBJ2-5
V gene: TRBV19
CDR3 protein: ASSIQQGAVETQY

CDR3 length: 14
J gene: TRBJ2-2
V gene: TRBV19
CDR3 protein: ASSRGGTGYTGELF

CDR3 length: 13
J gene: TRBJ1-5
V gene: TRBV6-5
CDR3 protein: ASRGGPYSNQPQH

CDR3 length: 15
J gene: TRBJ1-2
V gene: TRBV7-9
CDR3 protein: ASSMDRGTLANYGYT

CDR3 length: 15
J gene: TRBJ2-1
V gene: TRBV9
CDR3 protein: ASSVERLAGTNNEQF